This passage covers 13 T cell receptor beta chains from one sample sequenced in a study of T cell repertoires in cytomegalovirus infection. TCRdb used MiXCR to reprocess the reads, holding one entry per CDR3 protein. The sample holds some 68,000 distinct CDR3 sequences, more than 20% seen once. Which antigens these TCRs recognize remains unknown. Sequenced: PBMCs, sequenced either directly or after in vitro stimulation (not recorded which). These receptors came from a human donor in good health (CMV status not recorded). Some clones in this sample may be carry-over from other donors' samples.

This clonotype has a count of ten or more. The chain couples TRBV6-2 or TRBV6-3 to TRBJ2-2, with 16 bases lining up with TRBD2. The V gene's germline CDR1 is MNHEY and CDR2 SVGEGT. Unmatched junction bases numbered 7, after V lost 6 bases and J lost 0 bases. This CDR3 spans 19 amino acids. This chain's CDR3 is CASRSPGLAGGPNTGELFF. The CDR3 region has the DNA TGTGCCAGCAGAAGTCCGGGACTAGCGGGAGGGCCGAACACCGGGGAGCTGTTTTTT.

The gene calls are TRBV6-2 or TRBV6-3 and TRBJ2-2; 8 bases line up with TRBD2. The V segment lost 2 bases and the J segment 5 bases; nucleotides outside the gene matches: 1. This CDR3 comprises 14 residues. The germline V gene encodes CDR1 MNHEY and CDR2 SVGEGT. The CDR3 coding sequence is TGTGCCAGCAGTTACAGCGGGAGAACCGGGGAGCTGTTTTTT. Its protein is CASSYSGRTGELFF.

The DNA of the CDR3 is TGTGCCAGCAGCTTACTCGGGACTGTCAATGAGCAGTTCTTC. Translated: CASSLLGTVNEQFF. The chain is built from TRBV7-9 and TRBJ2-1; a weak D match, TRBD2 (6 bases). Germline CDR1 and CDR2: SEHNR and FQNEAQ (reference sequence). V was clipped by 2 bases and J by 6 bases, with 11 bases between them. The CDR3 runs to 14 residues. Supplemented by reference TRBV7-9 and TRBJ2-1, the full variable domain reads DTGVSQNPRHKITKRGQNVTFRCDPISEHNRLYWYRQTLGQGPEFLTYFQNEAQLEKSRLLSDRFSAERPKGSFSTLEIQRTEQGDSAMYLCASSLLGTVNEQFFGPGTRLTVL.

Here the CDR3 DNA reads TGTGCCAGCAGCTTAGGGGCGGGAACCCTCTACGAGCAGTACTTC. Its protein is CASSLGAGTLYEQYF. The gene calls are TRBV11-2 and TRBJ2-7; TRBD2 is a possible D gene (6 bases). The germline CDR1 and CDR2 sequences are SGHAT and FQNNGV. The CDR3 runs to 15 residues. Trimming shortened V by 1 base and J by 3 bases, and 13 bases separated the two germline ends. The full variable domain, with the rest looked up from reference TRBV11-2 and TRBJ2-7, is EAGVAQSPRYKIIEKRQSVAFWCNPISGHATLYWYQQILGQGPKLLIQFQNNGVVDDSQLPKDRFSAERLKGVDSTLKIQPAKLEDSAVYLCASSLGAGTLYEQYFGPGTRLTVT.

The chain recombines TRBV20-1 with TRBJ2-3; D might be TRBD2 (6 bases). V dropped 6 bases and J dropped 2 bases, with 33 bases sitting between them. The CDR3 contains 20 residues. Per the germline V gene, CDR1 is DFQATT and CDR2 is SNEGSKA (reference sequence). The CDR3 reads CSATRPSVTPPFYLTDTQYF. The CDR3, as DNA: TGCAGTGCGACCCGCCCTAGCGTAACGCCCCCCTTCTACCTCACAGATACGCAGTATTTT.

The chain is built from TRBV5-4 and TRBJ2-3, with 8 bases fitting TRBD1. The length of the CDR3 is 16 residues. CDR1 SGHNT and CDR2 YYREEE come from the germline V gene (reference sequence). The V gene end was trimmed by 5 bases and the J gene end by 0 bases; junction bases not matched to a gene: 8. The CDR3 loop reads CASRTQGAISTDTQYF. The DNA of the CDR3 is TGTGCCAGCAGGACTCAGGGGGCTATAAGCACAGATACGCAGTATTTT. Complete variable domain (other parts from reference TRBV5-4 and TRBJ2-3): ETGVTQSPTHLIKTRGQQVTLRCSSQSGHNTVSWYQQALGQGPQFIFQYYREEENGRGNFPPRFSGLQFPNYSSELNVNALELDDSALYLCASRTQGAISTDTQYFGPGTRLTVL.

This chain links TRBV5-4 with TRBJ2-3; 8 positions agree with TRBD2. Per germline, CDR1 SGHNT and CDR2 YYREEE (reference sequence). This CDR3 has 16 amino acids. Trimming took 4 bases from V and 0 from J; bases not matched to a gene: 7. This chain's CDR3 is CASSRRLASSTDTQYF. CDR3 bases: TGTGCCAGCAGCCGAAGACTAGCGTCTAGCACAGATACGCAGTATTTT.

V is TRBV28 and J is TRBJ2-5, with TRBD2 identical over 7 bases. V lost 5 bases and J lost 2; bases outside the gene matches: 14. Germline CDR1 MDHEN, CDR2 SYDVKM. This CDR3 is 17 amino acids long. The CDR3 DNA is TGTGCCAGCAGTCCCTACGCCGGGACTATGTATCAAGAGACCCAGTACTTC. Residues: CASSPYAGTMYQETQYF.

This clonotype was seen only a few times. This chain joins TRBV7-2 and TRBJ2-3; D is uncertain. CDR3 length equals 14 residues. Germline V gene data show CDR1 as SGHTA and CDR2 as FQGNSA. Trimming stripped 2 bases from V and 1 base from J, with 7 bases between. The CDR3 coding sequence is TGTGCCAGCAGCTTACTAGGCCGCACAGATACGCAGTATTTT. Translated, it gives CASSLLGRTDTQYF.

This clonotype came up many times. This CDR3 is CASSGLAGGLETQYF. CDR3 sequence (DNA): TGTGCCAGCAGTGGACTAGCGGGAGGATTGGAGACCCAGTACTTC. The rearrangement uses TRBV12-3 or TRBV12-4 and TRBJ2-5, with 14 positions matching TRBD2. This CDR3 spans 15 amino acids. Trimming cost V 5 bases and J 5 bases; bases outside gene matches: 4.

This clonotype appeared a few times. The genes are TRBV11-3 and TRBJ1-1; D remains unclear. CDR3 length equals 16 residues. Germline lookup yields CDR1 SGHNT and CDR2 YENEEA. V was pared by 5 bases and J by 5 bases, with 21 bases between. The CDR3 DNA is TGTGCCAGCAGCCCGCAAGTAGGGCCCCGGAGTACTGAAGCTTTCTTT. The encoded protein is CASSPQVGPRSTEAFF. The whole variable domain, filled in from reference TRBV11-3 and TRBJ1-1, reads EAGVVQSPRYKIIEKKQPVAFWCNPISGHNTLYWYLQNLGQGPELLIRYENEEAVDDSQLPKDRFSAERLKGVDSTLKIQPAELGDSAVYLCASSPQVGPRSTEAFFGQGTRLTVV.

V and J are TRBV5-1 and TRBJ2-1, with TRBD1 matching 9 bases. The CDR3 spans 16 residues. From germline, CDR1 is SGHRS and CDR2 YFSETQ. With V trimmed by 0 bases and J by 4 bases, 5 bases remained unmatched. The CDR3 sequence: CASSLEQGAWYNEQFF. CDR3 nucleotides: TGCGCCAGCAGCTTGGAACAGGGGGCCTGGTACAATGAGCAGTTCTTC.

In this sample, this clonotype turned up a few times. The chain joins TRBV28 to TRBJ1-1; D is unclear. This CDR3 has 14 residues. Trimming left V 5 bases short and J 3 bases short, with 13 bases between. Per the germline V gene, CDR1 is MDHEN and CDR2 is SYDVKM. This CDR3 reads CASSTPGSHTEAFF. CDR3 coding DNA: TGTGCCAGCAGTACTCCGGGCAGTCACACTGAAGCTTTCTTT.